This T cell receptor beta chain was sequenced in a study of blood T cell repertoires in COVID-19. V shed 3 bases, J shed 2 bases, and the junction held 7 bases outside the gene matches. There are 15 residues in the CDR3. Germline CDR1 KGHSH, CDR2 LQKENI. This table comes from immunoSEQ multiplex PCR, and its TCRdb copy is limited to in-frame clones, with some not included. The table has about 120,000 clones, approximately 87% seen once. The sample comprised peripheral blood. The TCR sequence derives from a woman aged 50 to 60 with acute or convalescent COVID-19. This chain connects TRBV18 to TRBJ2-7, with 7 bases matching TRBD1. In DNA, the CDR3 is TGTGCCAGCTCACCCGGACAGGCAGAGACCTACGAGCAGTACTTC. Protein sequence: CASSPGQAETYEQYF.